This TCR beta chain was sequenced during a study of blood T cell repertoires in COVID-19. Whole-study context: T cells, B-cell-depleted T cells, or PBMCs provided the cDNA or gDNA that served as material.

Patients of the Seattle cohort, enrolled during active infection, were followed longitudinally. In regard to this clone: The junction departs from the called germline gene at one end, perhaps through a read error.

The CDR3 consists of 15 residues. CDR1 SSHAT and CDR2 FNYEAQ come from the germline V gene (reference sequence). The protocol was immunoSEQ multiplex PCR, while the TCRdb copy is restricted to in-frame clones and leaves out a portion. The sample lists roughly 300,000 clones; 75% to 95% were seen once. This TCR came from a woman aged 30 to 39 with COVID-19, enrolled during active disease. V and J are TRBV7-7 and TRBJ2-1; 9 positions agree with TRBD2. The specimen was peripheral blood. The CDR3 region is CASSLLAGSYNEQFF. CDR3 sequence (DNA): TGTGCTAGCAGCTTACTAGCGGGTTCATACAATGAGCAGTTCTTC.